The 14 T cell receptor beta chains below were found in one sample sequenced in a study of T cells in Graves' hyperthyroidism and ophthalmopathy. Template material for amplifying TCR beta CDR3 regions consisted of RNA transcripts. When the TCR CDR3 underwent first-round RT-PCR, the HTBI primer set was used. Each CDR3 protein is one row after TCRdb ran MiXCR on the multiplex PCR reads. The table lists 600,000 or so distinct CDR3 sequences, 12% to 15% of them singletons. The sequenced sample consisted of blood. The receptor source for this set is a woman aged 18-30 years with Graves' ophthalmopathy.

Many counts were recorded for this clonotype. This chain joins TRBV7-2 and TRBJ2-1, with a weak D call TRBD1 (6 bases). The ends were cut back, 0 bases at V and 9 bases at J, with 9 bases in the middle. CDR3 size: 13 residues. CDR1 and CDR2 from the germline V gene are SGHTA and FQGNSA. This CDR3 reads CASSLAPRGEQFF. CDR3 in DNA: TGTGCCAGCAGCTTAGCCCCCAGGGGTGAGCAGTTCTTC.

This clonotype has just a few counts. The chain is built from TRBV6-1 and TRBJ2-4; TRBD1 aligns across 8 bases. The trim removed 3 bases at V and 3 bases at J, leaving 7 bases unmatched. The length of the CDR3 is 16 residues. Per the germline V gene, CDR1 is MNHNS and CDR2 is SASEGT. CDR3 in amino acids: CASSDRDRPIKNIQYF. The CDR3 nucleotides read TGTGCCAGCAGTGACCGGGACAGGCCAATCAAAAACATTCAGTACTTC.

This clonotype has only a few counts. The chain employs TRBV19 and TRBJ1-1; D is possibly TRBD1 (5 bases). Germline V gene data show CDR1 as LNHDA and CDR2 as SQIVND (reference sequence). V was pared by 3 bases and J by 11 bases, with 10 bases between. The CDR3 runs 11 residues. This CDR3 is CASSIGREAFF. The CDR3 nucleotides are TGTGCCAGTAGTATTGGCAGGGAGGCTTTCTTT.

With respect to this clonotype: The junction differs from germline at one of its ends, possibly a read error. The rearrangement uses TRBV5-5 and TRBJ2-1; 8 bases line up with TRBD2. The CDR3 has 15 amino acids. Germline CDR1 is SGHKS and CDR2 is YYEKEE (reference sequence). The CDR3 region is CTSTPGGQPYNEQFF. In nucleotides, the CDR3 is TGTACCAGCACCCCGGGAGGGCAACCCTACAATGAGCAGTTCTTC.

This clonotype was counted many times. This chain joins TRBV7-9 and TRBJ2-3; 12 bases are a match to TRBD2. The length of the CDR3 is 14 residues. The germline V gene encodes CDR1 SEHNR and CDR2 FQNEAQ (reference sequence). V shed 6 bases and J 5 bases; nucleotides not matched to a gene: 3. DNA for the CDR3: TGTGCCAGCAGGACACTAGCGGGAGGAGATACGCAGTATTTT. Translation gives CASRTLAGGDTQYF.

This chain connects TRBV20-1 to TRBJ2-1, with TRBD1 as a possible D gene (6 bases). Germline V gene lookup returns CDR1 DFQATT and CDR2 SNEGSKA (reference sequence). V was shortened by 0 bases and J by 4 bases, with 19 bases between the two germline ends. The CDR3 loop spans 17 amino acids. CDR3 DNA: TGCAGTGCTAGAGATGAGAAGACTGGGGGCATTTACAATGAGCAGTTCTTC. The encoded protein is CSARDEKTGGIYNEQFF.

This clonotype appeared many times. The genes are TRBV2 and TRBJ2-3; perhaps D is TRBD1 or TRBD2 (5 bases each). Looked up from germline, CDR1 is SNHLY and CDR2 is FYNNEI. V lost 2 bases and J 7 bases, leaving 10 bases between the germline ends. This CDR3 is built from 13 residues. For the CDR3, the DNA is TGTGCCAGCAGTGAAAATTGGGGGAATACGCAGTATTTT. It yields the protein CASSENWGNTQYF.

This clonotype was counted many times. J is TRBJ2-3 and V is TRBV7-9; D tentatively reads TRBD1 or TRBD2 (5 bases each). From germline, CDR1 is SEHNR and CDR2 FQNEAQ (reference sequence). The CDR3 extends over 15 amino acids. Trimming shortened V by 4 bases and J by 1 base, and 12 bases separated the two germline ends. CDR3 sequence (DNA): TGTGCCAGCAGCTCCCGGGGACGTGGCACAGATACGCAGTATTTT. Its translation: CASSSRGRGTDTQYF.

In DNA form, the CDR3 reads TGCGCCAGCAGCCAAGATAGGTGGACTAGCCCAGACACAGATACGCAGTATTTT. The encoded protein is CASSQDRWTSPDTDTQYF. The chain couples TRBV4-3 to TRBJ2-3; 8 nucleotides match TRBD2. V lost 0 bases to trimming and J lost 2 bases; unmatched junction nucleotides: 10. The CDR3 totals 18 residues. CDR1 is LGHNA, CDR2 YSLEER, per germline.

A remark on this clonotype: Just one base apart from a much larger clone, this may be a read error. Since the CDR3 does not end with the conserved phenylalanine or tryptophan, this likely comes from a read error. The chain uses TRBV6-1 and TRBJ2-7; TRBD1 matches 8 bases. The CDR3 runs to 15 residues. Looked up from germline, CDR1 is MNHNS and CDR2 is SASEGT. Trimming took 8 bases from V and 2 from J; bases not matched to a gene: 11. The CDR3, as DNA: TGTGCCAGCCAAGGAGACAGGGGTATGGCCTACGAGCAGTACCTC. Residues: CASQGDRGMAYEQYL.

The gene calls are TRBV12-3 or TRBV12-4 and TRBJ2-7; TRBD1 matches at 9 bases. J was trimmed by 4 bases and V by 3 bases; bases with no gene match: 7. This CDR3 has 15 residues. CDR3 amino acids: CASSLVDRGPYEQYF. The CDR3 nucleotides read TGTGCCAGCAGTTTGGTGGACAGGGGACCTTACGAGCAGTACTTC.

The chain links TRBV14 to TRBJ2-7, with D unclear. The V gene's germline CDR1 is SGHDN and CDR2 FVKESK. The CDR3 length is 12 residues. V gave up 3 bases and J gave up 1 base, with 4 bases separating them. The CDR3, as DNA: TGTGCCAGCAGCCATACGTCCTACGAGCAGTACTTC. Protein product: CASSHTSYEQYF. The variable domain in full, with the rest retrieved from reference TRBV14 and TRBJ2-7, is EAGVTQFPSHSVIEKGQTVTLRCDPISGHDNLYWYRRVMGKEIKFLLHFVKESKQDESGMPNNRFLAERTGGTYSTLKVQPAELEDSGVYFCASSHTSYEQYFGPGTRLTVT.

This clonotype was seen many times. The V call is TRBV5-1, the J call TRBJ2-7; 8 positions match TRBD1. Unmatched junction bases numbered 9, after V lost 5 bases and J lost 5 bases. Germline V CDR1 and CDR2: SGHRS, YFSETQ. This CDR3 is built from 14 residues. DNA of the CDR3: TGCGCCAGCAGGTCGACAGGGGTGGACCACGAGCAGTACTTC. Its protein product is CASRSTGVDHEQYF.

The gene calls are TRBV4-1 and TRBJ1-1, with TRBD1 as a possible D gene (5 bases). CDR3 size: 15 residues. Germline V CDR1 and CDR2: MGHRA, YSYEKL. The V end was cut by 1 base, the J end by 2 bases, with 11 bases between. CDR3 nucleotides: TGCGCCAGCAGCCAAGGGACACAGCGCAACACTGAAGCTTTCTTT. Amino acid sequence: CASSQGTQRNTEAFF.